This T cell receptor (beta chain) was captured in a study of monozygotic twins with inflammatory bowel disease. The CDR3 loop spans 15 amino acids. TCRdb re-called the 5' RACE reads; every CDR3 protein appears as one record, without DNA. This sample lists about 440,000 distinct CDR3 sequences; its ten largest clones have 2.4%. This sequence was found in a human donor with ulcerative colitis or Crohn's disease, or a healthy co-twin of an affected twin (not recorded which). The chain combines TRBV12-3 or TRBV12-4 with TRBJ2-1; TCRdb names TRBD2, which stays unverified in the absence of DNA. Sequencing was carried out using blood. The CDR3 sequence: CASSAGTSGGFEQFF.